This passage covers 20 T cell receptor beta chains from one sample sequenced in a study of shared clonotypes between healthy human individuals. Repertoires were generated with immunoSEQ multiplex PCR, while TCRdb's copy carries only in-frame clones and drops some. The sample lists roughly 700,000 clones, over 65% seen once, with approximately 1.6% in the top ten. The sample was memory CD4+ T cells sorted from blood. Sample subset: CD45RA-negative fraction. The receptor set was obtained from a woman aged 25 to 39 in good health.

The chain combines TRBV7-2 with TRBJ2-3; 8 positions agree with TRBD1. This CDR3 is built from 15 residues. V lost 4 bases to trimming and J lost 2 bases; unmatched junction nucleotides: 5. The germline V gene encodes CDR1 SGHTA and CDR2 FQGNSA. CDR3 residues: CASSYGQGYTDTQYF. CDR3 bases: TGTGCCAGCAGCTACGGACAGGGATACACAGATACGCAGTATTTT.

Here the CDR3 reads CASSRTGQSNYGYTF. CDR3 coding DNA: TGTGCCAGCAGTCGCACCGGACAGTCAAACTATGGCTACACCTTC. J is TRBJ1-2 and V is TRBV6-9; the D gene is possibly TRBD1 (6 bases). This CDR3 region has 15 residues. V was pared by 5 bases and J by 2 bases, with 15 bases between. Germline CDR1 reads MNHGY; CDR2 reads SVAAGI.

The chain joins TRBV7-7 to TRBJ2-2; 14 nucleotides agree with TRBD2. Germline V gene data show CDR1 as SSHAT and CDR2 as FNYEAQ (reference sequence). CDR3 size: 16 residues. V was clipped by 6 bases and J by 7 bases; unmatched bases: 7. The CDR3 reads CASRRGLAGEVGELFF. The DNA for the CDR3 is TGTGCCAGCAGGAGGGGACTAGCGGGAGAGGTCGGGGAGCTGTTTTTT.

The rearrangement uses TRBV25-1 and TRBJ2-3; 8 bases agree with TRBD2. V lost 1 base, J lost 2 bases, and 8 bases stayed unmatched. CDR1 is MGHDK, CDR2 SYGVNS, per germline. This CDR3 comprises 17 residues. The CDR3 nucleotides read TGTGCCAGCAGTGAATCCCGAAGCGGGAGAATCACAGATACGCAGTATTTT. Protein product: CASSESRSGRITDTQYF.

The CDR3 DNA is TGTGCCAGCATTTGGCCCATGGCCAGGACAGGGGTTGACTATGGCTACACCTTC. This encodes CASIWPMARTGVDYGYTF. V and J are TRBV21-1 and TRBJ1-2; the table calls TRBD1, which could not be checked here. TRBV21-1 corresponds to a pseudogene. The CDR3 length is 18 residues.

The chain combines TRBV5-1 with TRBJ1-1; D is uncertain. CDR1 and CDR2 from the germline V gene are SGHRS and YFSETQ. V was clipped by 3 bases and J by 2 bases, with 8 bases between them. The CDR3 consists of 13 residues. CDR3 sequence: CASSSHINTEAFF. CDR3 coding DNA: TGCGCCAGCAGCTCCCATATTAACACTGAAGCTTTCTTT.

The CDR3 is CASTVWRGIDKNGYTF. DNA of the CDR3: TGTGCCAGTACTGTTTGGCGGGGGATTGACAAGAATGGCTACACCTTC. The rearrangement uses TRBV19 and TRBJ1-2; tentatively, D is TRBD1 (5 bases). Between the trimmed V and J ends, which lost 7 bases and 6 bases, there was a span of 24 bases. The germline V gene encodes CDR1 LNHDA and CDR2 SQIVND (reference sequence). The CDR3 consists of 16 residues. The complete variable domain, with remaining parts taken from reference TRBV19 and TRBJ1-2, reads DGGITQSPKYLFRKEGQNVTLSCEQNLNHDAMYWYRQDPGQGLRLIYYSQIVNDFQKGDIAEGYSVSREKKESFPLTVTSAQKNPTAFYLCASTVWRGIDKNGYTFGSGTRLTVV.

This clone was counted between two and nine times. The chain recombines TRBV11-3 with TRBJ2-7; D ambiguous. From germline, CDR1 is SGHNT and CDR2 YENEEA. This CDR3 is built from 13 residues. The V end was cut by 1 base, the J end by 0 bases, with 4 bases between. The CDR3 nucleotides read TGTGCCAGCAGCTTAGGGAACTCCTACGAGCAGTACTTC. Translation gives CASSLGNSYEQYF.

Points on this clone: Distinct nucleotide sequences in the sample also encode this CDR3. The V gene is TRBV28, the J gene TRBJ1-3; D ambiguous. The length of the CDR3 is 12 residues. The ends were cut back, 2 bases at V and 3 bases at J, with 2 bases in the middle. Per germline, CDR1 MDHEN and CDR2 SYDVKM. The CDR3 DNA sequence: TGTGCCAGCAGTTTAAGTGGAAACACCATATATTTT. It encodes CASSLSGNTIYF.

Comments on this clone: A much larger clone lies a single base off, so this may be a read error. The sample holds other DNA sequences that translate to the same CDR3. The rearrangement links TRBV5-1 to TRBJ2-1, with TRBD2 matching over 8 bases. The germline CDR1 and CDR2 sequences are SGHRS and YFSETQ. The CDR3 extends over 15 amino acids. V trimming: 1 base; J trimming: 4 bases; junction bases outside the gene matches: 4. In DNA, the CDR3 is TGCGCCAGCAGCTTGACTAGCGGTTCTTACAATGAGCAGTTCTTC. This codes for CASSLTSGSYNEQFF. The whole variable domain, remainder taken from reference TRBV5-1 and TRBJ2-1, is KAGVTQTPRYLIKTRGQQVTLSCSPISGHRSVSWYQQTPGQGLQFLFEYFSETQRNKGNFPGRFSGRQFSNSRSEMNVSTLELGDSALYLCASSLTSGSYNEQFFGPGTRLTVL.

The chain links TRBV19 to TRBJ1-5; D remains ambiguous. The germline V and J ends were trimmed by 10 bases and 11 bases, with 27 bases remaining between them. CDR1 is LNHDA and CDR2 is SQIVND in the germline V gene (reference sequence). This CDR3 has 15 amino acids. DNA of the CDR3: TGTGCCACTTCTACCGGGCCCTCGGCGCGATCGACCCAGCATTTT. This sequence encodes CATSTGPSARSTQHF. The full variable domain, its missing parts supplied by reference TRBV19 and TRBJ1-5, is DGGITQSPKYLFRKEGQNVTLSCEQNLNHDAMYWYRQDPGQGLRLIYYSQIVNDFQKGDIAEGYSVSREKKESFPLTVTSAQKNPTAFYLCATSTGPSARSTQHFGDGTRLSIL.

The chain couples TRBV2 to TRBJ2-5; the match to TRBD2 covers 7 bases. Germline V gives CDR1 SNHLY, CDR2 FYNNEI. Trimming removed 3 bases from V and 5 bases from J; junction bases left unmatched: 6. The CDR3 spans 14 residues. CDR3 nucleotide sequence: TGTGCCAGCAGTGAGTCCTACGGGAGGGAGACCCAGTACTTC. Translated, it gives CASSESYGRETQYF.

The table lists this clone with a few counts. This chain joins TRBV4-1 and TRBJ1-1; 7 bases map to TRBD1. This CDR3 spans 16 amino acids. Germline trimming cut 0 bases from V and 4 bases from J; bases unmatched to any gene: 8. Germline V gene lookup returns CDR1 MGHRA and CDR2 YSYEKL. The CDR3 DNA is TGCGCCAGCAGCCAAGAATTAAGTTGGGACAGCACTGAAGCTTTCTTT. This gives the protein CASSQELSWDSTEAFF.

This clone was found a few times. The rearrangement links TRBV2 to TRBJ2-5, with D maybe TRBD2 (6 bases). The CDR3 is 15 residues long. Germline V lookup: CDR1 SNHLY, CDR2 FYNNEI. Trimming took off 6 bases at V and 5 bases at J, with 19 bases between the two ends. DNA of the CDR3: TGTGCCAGCAGGGGGGGACCGGGCCTCGGGGAGACCCAGTACTTC. This encodes CASRGGPGLGETQYF.

The genes are TRBV10-2 and TRBJ1-1; a weak D match, TRBD1 (5 bases). CDR3 size: 14 residues. The V end was cut by 2 bases, the J end by 1 base, with 8 bases between. CDR1 and CDR2 from the germline V gene are WSHSY and SAAADI. CDR3 protein: CASSERGANTEAFF. The CDR3 region has the DNA TGCGCCAGCAGTGAGAGGGGCGCGAACACTGAAGCTTTCTTT.

The gene calls are TRBV18 and TRBJ2-2, with 8 bases lining up with TRBD1. Trimming cost V 4 bases and J 3 bases; bases outside gene matches: 4. Germline lookup yields CDR1 KGHSH and CDR2 LQKENI. CDR3 length: 15 amino acids. The chain's CDR3 is CASSQAGGDTGELFF. The CDR3, as DNA: TGTGCCAGCTCACAGGCAGGGGGCGACACCGGGGAGCTGTTTTTT.

The chain recombines TRBV30 with TRBJ2-3; D remains ambiguous. CDR3 size: 11 residues. V lost 4 bases, J lost 5 bases, and 7 bases lay in between. Germline V gene data show CDR1 as GTSNPN and CDR2 as SVGIG (reference sequence). CDR3 nucleotide sequence: TGTGCCTGGACCCGCGGAGATACGCAGTATTTT. Translation: CAWTRGDTQYF. Filled out from reference TRBV30 and TRBJ2-3, the complete variable domain reads SQTIHQWPATLVQPVGSPLSLECTVEGTSNPNLYWYRQAAGRGLQLLFYSVGIGQISSEVPQNLSASRPQDRQFILSSKKLLLSDSGFYLCAWTRGDTQYFGPGTRLTVL.

This chain connects TRBV5-6 to TRBJ1-1; tentative D call: TRBD1 (5 bases). Germline CDR1 SGHDT, CDR2 YYEEEE. The CDR3 totals 15 residues. Trimming shortened V by 6 bases and J by 4 bases, and 19 bases separated the two germline ends. CDR3 DNA: TGTGCCAGCACCTCTAAGCGGGGCGCGGGCACTGAAGCTTTCTTT. This gives the protein CASTSKRGAGTEAFF. Supplemented by reference TRBV5-6 and TRBJ1-1, the full variable domain reads DAGVTQSPTHLIKTRGQQVTLRCSPKSGHDTVSWYQQALGQGPQFIFQYYEEEERQRGNFPDRFSGHQFPNYSSELNVNALLLGDSALYLCASTSKRGAGTEAFFGQGTRLTVV.

With regard to this clone: The same CDR3 arises from other DNA sequences in this sample as well. This chain connects TRBV7-9 to TRBJ1-3; D uncertain. The ends were cut back, 1 base at V and 4 bases at J, with 8 bases in the middle. Germline CDR1 SEHNR, CDR2 FQNEAQ (reference sequence). The CDR3 covers 14 residues. The CDR3 DNA sequence: TGTGCCAGCAGCTTAGGTCGGTCGGGAAACACCATATATTTT. Translating gives CASSLGRSGNTIYF.

This clone was seen more than once but under ten times. The rearrangement uses TRBV28 and TRBJ1-5; a weak D match, TRBD1 (5 bases). The germline V and J ends were trimmed by 6 bases and 0 bases, with 15 bases remaining between them. The CDR3 is 16 residues long. The germline V gene encodes CDR1 MDHEN and CDR2 SYDVKM. Here the CDR3 DNA reads TGTGCCAGCAGAACCGGGACTTACTCTAGCAATCAGCCCCAGCATTTT. Protein: CASRTGTYSSNQPQHF.